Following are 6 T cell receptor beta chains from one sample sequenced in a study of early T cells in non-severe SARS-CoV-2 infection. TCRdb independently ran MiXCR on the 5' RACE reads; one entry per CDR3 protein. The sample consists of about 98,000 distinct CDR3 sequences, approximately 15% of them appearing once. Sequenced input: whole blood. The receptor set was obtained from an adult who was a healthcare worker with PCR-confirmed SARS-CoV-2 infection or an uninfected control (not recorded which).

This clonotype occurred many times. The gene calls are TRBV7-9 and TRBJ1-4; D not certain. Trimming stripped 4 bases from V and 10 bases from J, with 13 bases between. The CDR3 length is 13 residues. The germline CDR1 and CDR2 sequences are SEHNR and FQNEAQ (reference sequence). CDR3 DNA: TGTGCCAGCAGCTCCCAGGAGGCGGGAAAACTGTTTTTT. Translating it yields CASSSQEAGKLFF.

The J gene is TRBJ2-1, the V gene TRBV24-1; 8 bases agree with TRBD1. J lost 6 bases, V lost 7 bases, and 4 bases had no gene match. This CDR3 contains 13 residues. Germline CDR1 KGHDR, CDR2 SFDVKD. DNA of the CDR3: TGTGCCACCAGGGAAGGACAGGGCAATGAGCAGTTCTTC. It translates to CATREGQGNEQFF.

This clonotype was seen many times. The CDR3 DNA reads TGTGCCAGTAGTATCCTACAGGGTAGCGGGGAGCTGTTTTTT. As protein: CASSILQGSGELFF. J is TRBJ2-2 and V is TRBV19; D is possibly TRBD1 (6 bases). The CDR3 sequence is 14 residues long. V gave up 3 bases and J gave up 7 bases, with 12 bases separating them. Germline V gene lookup returns CDR1 LNHDA and CDR2 SQIVND (reference sequence).

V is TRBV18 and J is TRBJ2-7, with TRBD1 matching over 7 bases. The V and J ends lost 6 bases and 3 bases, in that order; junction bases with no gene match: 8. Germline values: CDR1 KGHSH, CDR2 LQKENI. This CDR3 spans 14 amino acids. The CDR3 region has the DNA TGTGCCAGCTCCCCCCGGGACAGCGACTACGAGCAGTACTTC. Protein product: CASSPRDSDYEQYF.

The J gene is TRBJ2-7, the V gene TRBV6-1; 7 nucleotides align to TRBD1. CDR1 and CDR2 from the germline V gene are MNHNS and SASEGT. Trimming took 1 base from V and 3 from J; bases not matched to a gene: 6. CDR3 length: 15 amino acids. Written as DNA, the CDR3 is TGTGCCAGCAGTGAAGGGACAGGTGGATTCTACGAGCAGTACTTC. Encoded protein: CASSEGTGGFYEQYF.

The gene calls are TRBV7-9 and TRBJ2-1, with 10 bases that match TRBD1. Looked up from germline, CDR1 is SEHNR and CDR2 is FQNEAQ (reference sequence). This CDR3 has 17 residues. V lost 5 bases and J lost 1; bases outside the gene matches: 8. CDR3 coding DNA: TGTGCCAGCAGCGCTATCGCGGGACAGGGGTCCTACAATGAGCAGTTCTTC. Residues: CASSAIAGQGSYNEQFF.